Following are 31 T cell receptor beta chains from one sample sequenced in a study of T cells in Graves' hyperthyroidism and ophthalmopathy (dated by TCRdb to about 2019). Libraries were constructed by multiplex PCR. The data were produced on an Illumina HiSeq 2000. TCR beta CDR3 regions were amplified from RNA transcripts. For the first round of RT-PCR on the TCR CDR3, the HTBI primer set was used together with the Qiagen OneStep RT-PCR kit. TCRdb reworked the public reads: Q25 trimming with fastp, MiXCR clone assembly, productive beta chains retained. Identical CDR3 protein sequences are pooled into one entry, listed with their most common genes and DNA. The sample yields 490,000 or so distinct CDR3 sequences; around 15% were counted once. The ten largest account for about 29% of the sample. The sequenced sample consisted of blood. These receptor sequences come from a woman under 40 with Graves' ophthalmopathy.

This clonotype was counted at least ten times. The chain joins TRBV5-1 to TRBJ1-4; D is unresolved. The V end was cut by 5 bases, the J end by 0 bases, with 14 bases between. Germline V gene lookup returns CDR1 SGHRS and CDR2 YFSETQ. This CDR3 comprises 16 residues. In DNA form, the CDR3 reads TGCGCCAGCAGAAGTCAGCCATATGCAACTAATGAAAAACTGTTTTTT. Residues: CASRSQPYATNEKLFF.

The chain uses TRBV28 and TRBJ2-7; TRBD2 aligns across 8 bases. The germline V gene has CDR1 MDHEN and CDR2 SYDVKM. J gave up 2 bases and V 3 bases, and 6 bases lay outside the gene matches. The CDR3 sequence is 15 residues long. For the CDR3, the DNA is TGTGCCAGCAGTTTCCTACTAGCGGCAACCTACGAGCAGTACTTC. Translated: CASSFLLAATYEQYF.

This clonotype has a count of ten or more. The chain uses TRBV20-1 and TRBJ2-3; 7 bases map to TRBD2. This CDR3 has 15 amino acids. Germline lookup yields CDR1 DFQATT and CDR2 SNEGSKA (reference sequence). Trimming took 0 bases from V and 6 from J; bases not matched to a gene: 9. The CDR3, as DNA: TGCAGTGCTAGAGATATAGGACTAGTAGGGGATACGCAGTATTTT. Translation gives CSARDIGLVGDTQYF.

This clonotype was seen repeatedly, ten times or more. The chain combines TRBV7-2 with TRBJ2-5; 7 bases agree with TRBD1. Germline V gene data show CDR1 as SGHTA and CDR2 as FQGNSA. After removal of 5 bases from V and 3 bases from J, the junction contained 3 bases not matched to a gene. The CDR3 consists of 13 residues. The CDR3 coding sequence is TGTGCCAGCAGCCCACAGGGGAAAGAGACCCAGTACTTC. Its translation is CASSPQGKETQYF. The variable domain in full, with the rest retrieved from reference TRBV7-2 and TRBJ2-5, is GAGVSQSPSNKVTEKGKDVELRCDPISGHTALYWYRQSLGQGLEFLIYFQGNSAPDKSGLPSDRFSAERTGGSVSTLTIQRTQQEDSAVYLCASSPQGKETQYFGPGTRLLVL.

This clonotype was counted many times. This chain links TRBV3-1 with TRBJ1-1, with TRBD1 as a possible D gene (5 bases). Germline V CDR1 and CDR2: LGHDT, YNNKEL (reference sequence). The CDR3 is 15 amino acids. Trimming removed 0 bases from V and 4 bases from J, with 12 bases in between. The CDR3 sequence: CASSQDLWGGTEAFF. In DNA form, the CDR3 reads TGTGCCAGCAGCCAAGATCTGTGGGGGGGCACTGAAGCTTTCTTT.

This chain links TRBV7-3 with TRBJ2-3; 12 bases line up with TRBD2. V dropped 6 bases and J dropped 8; count of bases not matched to a gene: 6. The CDR3 is 14 residues long. Germline assignment: CDR1 SGHTA and CDR2 FQGTGA. CDR3 residues: CASSLAGGLSTQYF. CDR3 DNA sequence: TGTGCCAGCAGTCTAGCGGGAGGGCTTAGTACGCAGTATTTT.

This clonotype has ten or more counts. CDR3 residues: CASSMALRRTEAFF. CDR3 coding DNA: TGTGCCAGCAGTATGGCCCTAAGGCGAACTGAAGCTTTCTTT. The rearrangement links TRBV28 to TRBJ1-1; D is uncertain. Germline CDR1 is MDHEN and CDR2 is SYDVKM. This CDR3 comprises 14 residues. V was trimmed by 5 bases and J by 5 bases, leaving 15 bases between them.

J is TRBJ2-1 and V is TRBV29-1; 8 nucleotides line up with TRBD1. The germline gives CDR1 SQVTM, CDR2 ANQGSEA. The CDR3 runs to 14 residues. V shed 3 bases, J shed 7 bases, and the junction held 8 bases outside the gene matches. The CDR3 spells CSVDPRQGRNEQFF. Written as DNA, the CDR3 is TGCAGCGTTGATCCGAGACAGGGGAGGAATGAGCAGTTCTTC.

There are many counts of this clonotype. The chain recombines TRBV5-1 with TRBJ2-7; no reliable D call. The CDR3 contains 11 residues. V was clipped by 0 bases and J by 7 bases, with 5 bases between them. Per the germline V gene, CDR1 is SGHRS and CDR2 is YFSETQ. The CDR3 region is CASSLDREQYF. The DNA for the CDR3 is TGCGCCAGCAGCTTGGACCGAGAGCAGTACTTC.

This clonotype has at least ten counts. The CDR3: CASSLDSRTGEQYF. CDR3 DNA sequence: TGTGCCAGCAGCTTAGATAGCAGGACCGGCGAGCAGTACTTC. The chain employs TRBV7-2 and TRBJ2-7, with D unresolved. The CDR3 contains 14 residues. CDR1 and CDR2 (germline): SGHTA, FQGNSA. V was pared by 1 base and J by 6 bases, with 13 bases between.

Many counts were recorded for this clonotype. The chain is built from TRBV7-7 and TRBJ1-3; tentative D call: TRBD1 (6 bases). Trimming removed 4 bases from V and 2 bases from J, with 9 bases in between. The CDR3 runs to 14 residues. From germline, CDR1 is SSHAT and CDR2 FNYEAQ (reference sequence). This chain's CDR3 is CASSSGVAGNTIYF. In DNA form, the CDR3 reads TGTGCCAGCAGCTCAGGGGTGGCTGGAAACACCATATATTTT.

This clonotype showed up just a few times. The J gene is TRBJ1-1, the V gene TRBV29-1; no definite D call. Deletions cut 1 base from V and 4 bases from J, with 7 bases between. This CDR3 region has 12 residues. Germline V gene data show CDR1 as SQVTM and CDR2 as ANQGSEA. The CDR3 DNA reads as TGCAGCGTTGAAGGAGACGTCACTGAAGCTTTCTTT. Amino acids: CSVEGDVTEAFF.

This clonotype has a count of ten or more. The chain employs TRBV28 and TRBJ2-1; D perhaps matches TRBD2 (5 bases). The CDR3 is made up of 14 amino acids. The germline V gene encodes CDR1 MDHEN and CDR2 SYDVKM. The V end was cut by 2 bases, the J end by 7 bases, with 12 bases between. The CDR3 nucleotides are TGTGCCAGCAGTTTAAGAGACTATATAAATGAGCAGTTCTTC. Encoded protein: CASSLRDYINEQFF.

The V gene is TRBV7-2, the J gene TRBJ2-7; TRBD2 matches at 12 bases. V dropped 5 bases and J dropped 0; count of bases not matched to a gene: 5. CDR1 and CDR2 (germline): SGHTA, FQGNSA. The CDR3 runs 16 residues. The CDR3, as DNA: TGTGCCAGCAGCACGTCTAGCGGGGGGGTCTCCTACGAGCAGTACTTC. Translation: CASSTSSGGVSYEQYF.

This clonotype came up many times. The rearrangement uses TRBV12-3 or TRBV12-4 and TRBJ1-6; D not certain. Trimming pared 2 bases from V and 5 bases from J, leaving 10 bases between. The CDR3 consists of 15 residues. The chain's CDR3 is CASSLPRSNNSPLHF. The DNA of the CDR3 is TGTGCCAGCAGTTTACCGCGGTCCAATAATTCACCCCTCCACTTT.

At least ten counts were recorded for this clonotype. CDR3 protein: CAWSYSHNQPQHF. CDR3 nucleotide sequence: TGTGCCTGGAGTTACAGCCACAATCAGCCCCAGCATTTT. The rearrangement uses TRBV30 and TRBJ1-5; D is ambiguous. Germline loops: CDR1 GTSNPN, CDR2 SVGIG (reference sequence). The CDR3 contains 13 residues. Trimming took off 2 bases at V and 3 bases at J, with 8 bases between the two ends.

This clonotype was counted ten times or more. The chain links TRBV28 to TRBJ2-3; the match to TRBD1 covers 7 bases. The CDR3 length is 13 residues. Germline V gene data show CDR1 as MDHEN and CDR2 as SYDVKM. The V and J ends lost 5 bases and 7 bases, in that order; junction bases with no gene match: 6. CDR3 nucleotides: TGTGCCAGCAGTCTCGAGGGGGCAAATACGCAGTATTTT. Translated, it gives CASSLEGANTQYF.

This chain connects TRBV19 to TRBJ2-3; D possibly matches TRBD1 or TRBD2 (6 bases each). Germline-derived CDR1 and CDR2 are LNHDA and SQIVND (reference sequence). The V and J ends lost 5 bases and 5 bases respectively, with 17 bases between them. The CDR3 is 15 amino acids. CDR3 loop: CASSPQAGGQDTQYF. The CDR3 region has the DNA TGTGCCAGTAGTCCCCAGGCTGGGGGGCAAGATACGCAGTATTTT.

Many counts were recorded for this clonotype. The chain has TRBV11-2 and TRBJ2-1, with 8 nucleotides matching TRBD2. Losses at the gene ends were 6 bases for V and 7 bases for J; bases not matched to a gene: 11. CDR3 length: 15 residues. From germline, CDR1 is SGHAT and CDR2 FQNNGV. This CDR3 is CASRAPGTRLNEQFF. In DNA form, the CDR3 reads TGTGCCAGCAGAGCCCCAGGGACTAGGTTAAATGAGCAGTTCTTC. The full variable domain, rest sourced from reference TRBV11-2 and TRBJ2-1, is EAGVAQSPRYKIIEKRQSVAFWCNPISGHATLYWYQQILGQGPKLLIQFQNNGVVDDSQLPKDRFSAERLKGVDSTLKIQPAKLEDSAVYLCASRAPGTRLNEQFFGPGTRLTVL.

Many counts were recorded for this clonotype. V gene TRBV28 combines with J gene TRBJ1-1; D not resolved. CDR1 MDHEN and CDR2 SYDVKM come from the germline V gene. V was trimmed by 3 bases and J by 0 bases, leaving 23 bases between them. CDR3 size: 19 residues. The CDR3 sequence is CASSFPIYIGRRVNTEAFF. The DNA for the CDR3 is TGTGCCAGCAGTTTCCCTATCTATATCGGACGAAGGGTGAACACTGAAGCTTTCTTT.

This clonotype showed up many times. This chain links TRBV7-8 with TRBJ1-1; TRBD1 is a possible D gene (5 bases). The CDR3 totals 12 residues. The V gene's germline CDR1 is SGHVS and CDR2 FQNEAQ. Trimming left V 3 bases short and J 9 bases short, with 11 bases between. CDR3 sequence reads: CASSFLDTKAFF. CDR3 nucleotides: TGTGCCAGCAGCTTTTTGGACACCAAAGCTTTCTTT.

The chain uses TRBV5-1 and TRBJ2-7; 13 nucleotides agree with TRBD2. The end of the DNA aligns better with TRBJ2-1, so the J call may be wrong. Germline assignment: CDR1 SGHRS and CDR2 YFSETQ. The CDR3 has 15 amino acids. The CDR3 region is CASSWTSGSSTEQFF. As DNA, the CDR3 is TGCGCCAGCAGCTGGACTAGCGGGAGCTCCACTGAGCAGTTCTTC.

Ten or more counts support this clonotype. The chain recombines TRBV3-1 with TRBJ2-3; 12 bases are a match to TRBD2. The CDR3 runs 17 residues. V lost 4 bases, J lost 3 bases, and 8 bases stayed unmatched. Germline V lookup: CDR1 LGHDT, CDR2 YNNKEL (reference sequence). The CDR3 loop is CASSLNGLAGKTDTQYF. The DNA of the CDR3 is TGTGCCAGCAGCCTCAATGGACTAGCGGGAAAGACAGATACGCAGTATTTT.

As to this clonotype: Being one base from a much bigger clone, this may be a read error. V and J are TRBV28 and TRBJ1-1; D remains ambiguous. CDR3 size: 11 residues. Germline assignment: CDR1 MDHEN and CDR2 SYDVKM. The CDR3 reads CASSPVGEASF. In nucleotides, the CDR3 is TGTGCCAGCAGCCCGGTGGGTGAAGCTTCCTTT.

In this sample, this clonotype turned up a few times. The chain links TRBV20-1 to TRBJ2-5; the D is unclear. CDR3 size: 12 residues. V was shortened by 5 bases and J by 1 base, with 8 bases between the two germline ends. Germline-derived CDR1 and CDR2 are DFQATT and SNEGSKA (reference sequence). The CDR3 spells CSAWGTQETQYF. The CDR3 nucleotides read TGCAGTGCTTGGGGTACCCAAGAGACCCAGTACTTC.

In this sample, this clonotype turned up many times. The V call is TRBV5-1, the J call TRBJ2-3; no clear D. Germline loops: CDR1 SGHRS, CDR2 YFSETQ. CDR3 length: 13 amino acids. Trimming removed 0 bases from V and 1 base from J, with 3 bases in between. CDR3 in DNA: TGCGCCAGCAGCTTGGCAGGCACAGATACGCAGTATTTT. Translated, it gives CASSLAGTDTQYF.

In this sample, this clonotype turned up a few times. The chain carries TRBV19 and TRBJ1-1, with D hard to call. CDR3 length: 11 residues. Trimming removed 10 bases from V and 0 bases from J, with 6 bases in between. Germline CDR1 reads LNHDA; CDR2 reads SQIVND (reference sequence). The CDR3 DNA follows: TGTGCCACCGGAGTGAACACTGAAGCTTTCTTT. Protein: CATGVNTEAFF.

In this sample, this clonotype turned up a few times. V gene TRBV5-1 combines with J gene TRBJ1-4; D is unclear. V gave up 5 bases and J gave up 7 bases, with 12 bases separating them. From germline, CDR1 is SGHRS and CDR2 YFSETQ. The CDR3 covers 13 residues. Written as DNA, the CDR3 is TGCGCCAGCAGGCCGGGTTCAGGTGAAAAACTGTTTTTT. This gives the protein CASRPGSGEKLFF.

The chain links TRBV9 to TRBJ2-2; 14 nucleotides agree with TRBD2. CDR3 length: 17 amino acids. With V trimmed by 3 bases and J by 6 bases, 7 bases remained unmatched. Germline V lookup: CDR1 SGDLS, CDR2 YYNGEE. CDR3 coding DNA: TGTGCCAGCAGCGCGGGACTAGCGGGAGTTCGGGCCGGGGAGCTGTTTTTT. Residues: CASSAGLAGVRAGELFF.

In this sample, this clonotype turned up many times. The genes are TRBV20-1 and TRBJ2-7, with no clear D. The CDR3 covers 12 residues. Germline values: CDR1 DFQATT, CDR2 SNEGSKA (reference sequence). Trimming removed 3 bases at V and 4 bases at J, with 10 bases between. The CDR3 DNA reads TGCAGTGCTAGTCTTCCTCGGTACGAGCAGTACTTC. Its protein product is CSASLPRYEQYF.

The chain is built from TRBV10-3 and TRBJ2-3; TRBD2 agrees at 7 bases. CDR3 length: 19 residues. V was pared by 0 bases and J by 0 bases, with 12 bases of the junction left unmatched. Germline V gives CDR1 ENHRY, CDR2 SYGVKD. CDR3 DNA sequence: TGTGCCATCAGTGAGTCAGAGGCTAGCGGAGCCCCTAGCACAGATACGCAGTATTTT. This encodes CAISESEASGAPSTDTQYF.